A single sample is the source of the 17 T cell receptor beta chains below, sequenced in a study of T-cell memory formation after mild COVID-19. TCRdb called the 5' RACE reads again in MiXCR, with one record for every CDR3 protein. In the table there are approximately 190,000 distinct CDR3 sequences, roughly 18% of which are singletons. Sequences were obtained from PBMCs or a T cell subset sorted from them (not recorded which). These receptors originate from an adult woman who had mild COVID-19 (a few samples of this study predate the infection). Cell type and time point are not known.

This clonotype was counted between two and nine times. This chain links TRBV18 with TRBJ2-1, with 9 positions matching TRBD2. The CDR3 sequence is 15 residues long. Germline values: CDR1 KGHSH, CDR2 LQKENI. V lost 3 bases, J lost 7 bases, and 7 bases stayed unmatched. This chain's CDR3 is CASSPLAGGRNEQFF. CDR3 sequence (DNA): TGTGCCAGCTCACCCCTCGCGGGAGGGAGGAATGAGCAGTTCTTC.

This clonotype has just a few counts. V and J are TRBV20-1 and TRBJ1-1, with D possibly matching TRBD1 (5 bases). The CDR3 extends over 14 amino acids. Deletions cut 2 bases from V and 1 base from J, with 11 bases between. Germline loops: CDR1 DFQATT, CDR2 SNEGSKA (reference sequence). CDR3 coding DNA: TGCAGTGCTAGATCTGGGGCAGCGAACACTGAAGCTTTCTTT. Residues: CSARSGAANTEAFF.

This clonotype was observed at least ten times. The gene calls are TRBV4-2 and TRBJ1-1; weak D call: TRBD1 (5 bases). Germline assignment: CDR1 LGHNA and CDR2 YNFKEQ. The CDR3 is made up of 13 amino acids. V lost 4 bases and J lost 1, with 7 bases in between. The CDR3 is CASSPGGNTEAFF. CDR3 nucleotide sequence: TGTGCCAGCAGCCCGGGGGGGAACACTGAAGCTTTCTTT.

V is TRBV12-3 or TRBV12-4 and J is TRBJ1-2; D might be TRBD1 (6 bases). V dropped 6 bases and J dropped 9 bases, with 23 bases sitting between them. The CDR3 is 15 residues long. The CDR3: CASSQMVGQGMSYTF. The CDR3 DNA is TGTGCCAGCAGCCAAATGGTGGGGCAGGGGATGAGCTACACCTTC.

The CDR3 nucleotides are TGTGCCACCAGTCGGGACAGGAAGGAGAGCTACACCTTC. Translation gives CATSRDRKESYTF. The chain joins TRBV15 to TRBJ1-2, with TRBD1 identical over 8 bases. This CDR3 is built from 13 residues. The V gene's germline CDR1 is LNHNV and CDR2 YYDKDF (reference sequence). V trimming: 6 bases; J trimming: 9 bases; junction bases outside the gene matches: 9. Based on the CDR3 plus reference TRBV15 and TRBJ1-2, the full variable domain is DAMVIQNPRYQVTQFGKPVTLSCSQTLNHNVMYWYQQKSSQAPKLLFHYYDKDFNNEADTPDNFQSRRPNTSFCFLDIRSPGLGDTAMYLCATSRDRKESYTFGSGTRLTVV.

This clonotype was counted only a few times. The chain is built from TRBV5-1 and TRBJ1-2, with D possibly matching TRBD1 (5 bases). Germline V gene sequence: CDR1 SGHRS, CDR2 YFSETQ. The V end was cut by 4 bases, the J end by 5 bases, with 12 bases between. This CDR3 comprises 13 residues. In DNA, the CDR3 is TGCGCCAGCAGCCAAGGACATTCGTATGGCTACACCTTC. This codes for CASSQGHSYGYTF.

This clonotype has only a few counts. The V gene is TRBV6-2 or TRBV6-3, the J gene TRBJ1-2, with D possibly matching TRBD1 (6 bases). Trimming took 5 bases from V and 0 from J, leaving 16 bases between them. Germline-derived CDR1 and CDR2 are MNHEY and SVGEGT. The CDR3 is made up of 16 amino acids. This CDR3 is CASSHRGAEANYGYTF. In DNA, the CDR3 is TGTGCCAGCAGTCACCGGGGGGCGGAAGCTAACTATGGCTACACCTTC.

The chain joins TRBV12-3 or TRBV12-4 to TRBJ1-1, with D perhaps matching TRBD1 (5 bases). The CDR3 runs to 14 residues. Trimming took 6 bases from V and 0 from J, leaving 11 bases between them. The CDR3 here is CASRRQNMNTEAFF. In nucleotides, the CDR3 is TGTGCCAGCAGGAGACAGAACATGAACACTGAAGCTTTCTTT.

V and J are TRBV2 and TRBJ2-2; TRBD2 matches at 9 bases. The CDR3 is 15 amino acids. Germline CDR1 reads SNHLY; CDR2 reads FYNNEI. The junction had 5 bases not matched to a gene; V was cut back by 3 bases and J by 6 bases. CDR3 in DNA: TGTGCCAGCAGTGATGCTAGCGGGACGCCCGGGGAGCTGTTTTTT. It is translated as CASSDASGTPGELFF.

The CDR3 sequence: CSAIHLQGRAEQFF. The CDR3 nucleotides read TGCAGTGCCATACATCTCCAGGGAAGGGCCGAGCAGTTCTTC. The genes are TRBV20-1 and TRBJ2-1; perhaps TRBD1 as D (5 bases). The CDR3 has 14 amino acids. V lost 6 bases to trimming and J lost 10 bases, with 22 bases between them. CDR1 and CDR2 (germline): DFQATT, SNEGSKA (reference sequence).

This clonotype was observed a handful of times. The chain links TRBV12-3 or TRBV12-4 to TRBJ2-7; 8 nucleotides line up with TRBD1. The J segment lost 6 bases and the V segment lost 5 bases, leaving 18 bases of the junction unmatched. This CDR3 has 17 amino acids. The CDR3 DNA reads as TGTGCCAGCAGTCGATCGTGGACCGGGACAGGTCCCCTCGAGCAGTACTTC. Amino acid sequence: CASSRSWTGTGPLEQYF.

This clonotype was detected only a few times. J is TRBJ2-5 and V is TRBV5-1, with a tentative D call TRBD2 (5 bases). CDR3 length: 15 residues. Germline V gene data show CDR1 as SGHRS and CDR2 as YFSETQ. Trimming pared 4 bases from V and 2 bases from J, leaving 15 bases between. Here the CDR3 DNA reads TGCGCCAGCAGCACGGGATCGACCGCGCAAGAGACCCAGTACTTC. As protein: CASSTGSTAQETQYF.

V is TRBV27 and J is TRBJ2-1; 8 nucleotides align to TRBD1. The CDR3 totals 16 residues. V lost 4 bases and J lost 8; bases outside the gene matches: 13. The germline gives CDR1 MNHEY, CDR2 SMNVEV (reference sequence). CDR3 in DNA: TGTGCCAGCAGTTCCCCCGGGACAGGTGCTCTCGATGAGCAGTTCTTC. Translated, it gives CASSSPGTGALDEQFF.

This clonotype was picked up many times. This sequence joins TRBV12-3 or TRBV12-4 and TRBJ1-5, with TRBD1 matching over 7 bases. The trim removed 10 bases at V and 2 bases at J, leaving 5 bases unmatched. CDR3 size: 13 residues. CDR3 in amino acids: CATARGGNQPQHF. CDR3 in DNA: TGTGCCACCGCCAGGGGGGGCAATCAGCCCCAGCATTTT.

This clonotype was observed many times. This rearrangement joins TRBV4-3 to TRBJ1-1, with D uncertain. Trimming left V 1 base short and J 0 bases short, with 9 bases between. Per the germline V gene, CDR1 is LGHNA and CDR2 is YSLEER. This CDR3 spans 15 amino acids. The CDR3 coding sequence is TGCGCCAGCAGCCAAGTAGGTACGGTGAACACTGAAGCTTTCTTT. Protein: CASSQVGTVNTEAFF.

In its sample, this clonotype was seen once. This sequence joins TRBV19 and TRBJ2-2; no firm D call. The germline V gene encodes CDR1 LNHDA and CDR2 SQIVND (reference sequence). The V gene lost 5 bases and the J gene lost 7 bases, with 5 bases spanning the gap. The CDR3 spans 11 residues. CDR3 region: CASSAYGELFF. The CDR3 DNA is TGTGCCAGTAGTGCCTACGGGGAGCTGTTTTTT.

This clonotype occurred a few times. The J gene is TRBJ1-5, the V gene TRBV7-2; a weak D match, TRBD1 (6 bases). Germline lookup yields CDR1 SGHTA and CDR2 FQGNSA. V gave up 5 bases and J gave up 7 bases, with 15 bases separating them. The CDR3 length is 14 residues. CDR3 protein: CASSVSRGYQPQHF. The CDR3, as DNA: TGTGCCAGCAGCGTAAGCAGGGGTTACCAGCCCCAGCATTTT.